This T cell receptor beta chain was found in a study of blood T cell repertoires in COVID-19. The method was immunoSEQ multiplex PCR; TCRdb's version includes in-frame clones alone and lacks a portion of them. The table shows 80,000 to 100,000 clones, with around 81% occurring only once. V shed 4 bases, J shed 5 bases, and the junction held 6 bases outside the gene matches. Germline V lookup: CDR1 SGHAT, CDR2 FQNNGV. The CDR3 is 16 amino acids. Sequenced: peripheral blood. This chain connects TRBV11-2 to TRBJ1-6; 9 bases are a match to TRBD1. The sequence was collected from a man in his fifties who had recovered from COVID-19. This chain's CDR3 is CASSSLDRGDNSPLHF. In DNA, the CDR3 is TGTGCCAGCAGCTCCCTGGACAGGGGAGATAATTCACCCCTCCACTTT. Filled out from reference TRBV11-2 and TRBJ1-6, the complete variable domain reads EAGVAQSPRYKIIEKRQSVAFWCNPISGHATLYWYQQILGQGPKLLIQFQNNGVVDDSQLPKDRFSAERLKGVDSTLKIQPAKLEDSAVYLCASSSLDRGDNSPLHFGNGTRLTVT.